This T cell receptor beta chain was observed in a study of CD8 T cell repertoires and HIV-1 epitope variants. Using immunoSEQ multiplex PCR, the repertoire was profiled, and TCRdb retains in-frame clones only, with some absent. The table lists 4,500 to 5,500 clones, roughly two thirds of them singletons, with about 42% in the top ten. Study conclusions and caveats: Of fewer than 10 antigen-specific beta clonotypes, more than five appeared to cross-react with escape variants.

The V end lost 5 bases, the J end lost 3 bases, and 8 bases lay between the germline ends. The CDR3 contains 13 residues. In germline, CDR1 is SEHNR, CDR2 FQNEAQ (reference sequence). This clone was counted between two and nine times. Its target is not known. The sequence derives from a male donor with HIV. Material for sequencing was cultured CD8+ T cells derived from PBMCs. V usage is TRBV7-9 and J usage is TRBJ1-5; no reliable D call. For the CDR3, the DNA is TGTGCCAGCAGCCGCGACTACAATCAGCCCCAGCATTTT. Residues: CASSRDYNQPQHF. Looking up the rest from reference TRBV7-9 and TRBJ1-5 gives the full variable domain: DTGVSQNPRHKITKRGQNVTFRCDPISEHNRLYWYRQTLGQGPEFLTYFQNEAQLEKSRLLSDRFSAERPKGSFSTLEIQRTEQGDSAMYLCASSRDYNQPQHFGDGTRLSIL.